The subject of this entry is one T cell receptor (beta chain). This sample stems from a study of T cell changes during pregnancy in multiple sclerosis. Profiling relied on immunoSEQ multiplex PCR, and the TCRdb table lists in-frame clones only, not all of them. Of 50,000 to 70,000 clones in the sample, around 93% were seen once. Germline CDR1 and CDR2: LNHNV and YYDKDF (reference sequence). The CDR3 is 15 amino acids. V was trimmed by 9 bases and J by 8 bases, leaving 23 bases between them. Sequencing was performed on peripheral blood, taken after pregnancy. The receptor was isolated from a female donor with multiple sclerosis, enrolled in a pregnancy study. This chain connects TRBV15 to TRBJ2-1; D is possibly TRBD2 (6 bases). The CDR3 reads CATGRWGELNDEQFF. The CDR3 coding sequence is TGTGCCACAGGGAGGTGGGGGGAATTGAACGATGAGCAGTTCTTC.